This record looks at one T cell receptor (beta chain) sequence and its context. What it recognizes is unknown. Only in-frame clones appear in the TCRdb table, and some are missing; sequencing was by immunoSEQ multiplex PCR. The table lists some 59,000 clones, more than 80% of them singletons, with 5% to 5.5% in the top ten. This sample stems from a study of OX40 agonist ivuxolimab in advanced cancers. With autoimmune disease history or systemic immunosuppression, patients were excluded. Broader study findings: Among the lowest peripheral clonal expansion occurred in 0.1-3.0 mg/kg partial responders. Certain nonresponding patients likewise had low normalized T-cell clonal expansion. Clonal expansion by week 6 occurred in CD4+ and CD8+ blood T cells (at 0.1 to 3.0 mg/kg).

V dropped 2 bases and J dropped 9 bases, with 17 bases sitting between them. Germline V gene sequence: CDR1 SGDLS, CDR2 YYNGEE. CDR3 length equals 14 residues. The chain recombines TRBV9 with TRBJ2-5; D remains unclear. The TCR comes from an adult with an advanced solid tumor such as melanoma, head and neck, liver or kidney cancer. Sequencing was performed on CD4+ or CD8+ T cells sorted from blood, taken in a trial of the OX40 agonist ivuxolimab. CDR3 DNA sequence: TGTGCCAGCAGCGTTTGGGCGGAAGGAAGCTCCCAGTACTTC. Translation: CASSVWAEGSSQYF.